Sequencing of this T cell receptor beta chain was carried out in a study of blood T cell repertoires in COVID-19. Study-level information: PBMCs, B-cell-depleted T cells, or T cells were the source of the cDNA or gDNA that made up the material.

The authors' processing: Reference gene primer amplification yielded estimated nucleated cell counts. Clones were read by immunoSEQ multiplex PCR, and TCRdb kept only the in-frame ones, dropping some. V and J calls and clone size are given by that table; D and trimming were obtained from the DNA. The sample yields roughly 140,000 clones, 80% to 90% seen once. The sequence came from a woman older than 75 with acute or convalescent COVID-19. Sequenced input: peripheral blood.

CDR3 coding DNA: TGTGCCAGCAGCCAAGATCTCGGGACAGGGGCGTCACCCCTCCACTTT. Translation gives CASSQDLGTGASPLHF. The chain recombines TRBV14 with TRBJ1-6, with 10 bases fitting TRBD1. V trimming: 0 bases; J trimming: 10 bases; junction bases outside the gene matches: 6. There are 16 residues in the CDR3. Germline lookup yields CDR1 SGHDN and CDR2 FVKESK.